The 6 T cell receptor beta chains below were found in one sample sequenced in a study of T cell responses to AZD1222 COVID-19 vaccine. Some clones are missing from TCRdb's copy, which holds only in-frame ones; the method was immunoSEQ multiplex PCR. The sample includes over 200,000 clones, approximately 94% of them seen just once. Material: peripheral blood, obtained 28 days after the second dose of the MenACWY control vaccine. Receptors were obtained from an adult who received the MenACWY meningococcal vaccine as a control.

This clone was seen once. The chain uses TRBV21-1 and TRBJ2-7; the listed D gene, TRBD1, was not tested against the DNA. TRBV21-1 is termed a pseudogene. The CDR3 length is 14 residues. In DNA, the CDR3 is TGTGCCAGCAGCTCCCCGGACAGGGCCCACGAGCAGTACTTC. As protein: CASSSPDRAHEQYF.

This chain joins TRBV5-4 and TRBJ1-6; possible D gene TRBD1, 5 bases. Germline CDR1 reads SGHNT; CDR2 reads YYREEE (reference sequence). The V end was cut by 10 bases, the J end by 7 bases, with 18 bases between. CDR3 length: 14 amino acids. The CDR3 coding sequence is TGTGCCTATAGGGCGGGGCAGGTGAATTCACCCCTCCACTTT. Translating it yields CAYRAGQVNSPLHF.

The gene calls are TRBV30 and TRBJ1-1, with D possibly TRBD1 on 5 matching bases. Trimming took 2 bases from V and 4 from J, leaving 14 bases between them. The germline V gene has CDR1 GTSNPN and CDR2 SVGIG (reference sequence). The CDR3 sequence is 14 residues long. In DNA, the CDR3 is TGTGCCTGGAGTTTCGGGACCCCGAGCACTGAAGCTTTCTTT. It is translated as CAWSFGTPSTEAFF.

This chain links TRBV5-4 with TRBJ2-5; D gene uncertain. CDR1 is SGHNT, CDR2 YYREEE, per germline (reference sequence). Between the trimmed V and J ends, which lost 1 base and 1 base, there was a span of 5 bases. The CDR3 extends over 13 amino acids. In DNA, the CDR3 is TGTGCCAGCAGCTTGTATTTCCAAGAGACCCAGTACTTC. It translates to CASSLYFQETQYF. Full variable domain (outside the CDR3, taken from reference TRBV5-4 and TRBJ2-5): ETGVTQSPTHLIKTRGQQVTLRCSSQSGHNTVSWYQQALGQGPQFIFQYYREEENGRGNFPPRFSGLQFPNYSSELNVNALELDDSALYLCASSLYFQETQYFGPGTRLLVL.

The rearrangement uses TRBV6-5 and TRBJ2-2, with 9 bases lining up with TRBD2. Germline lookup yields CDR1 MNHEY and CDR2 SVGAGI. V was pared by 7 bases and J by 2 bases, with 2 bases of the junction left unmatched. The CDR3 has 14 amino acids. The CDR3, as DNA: TGTGCCAGCACGCGGGGGGGAAACACCGGGGAGCTGTTTTTT. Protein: CASTRGGNTGELFF.

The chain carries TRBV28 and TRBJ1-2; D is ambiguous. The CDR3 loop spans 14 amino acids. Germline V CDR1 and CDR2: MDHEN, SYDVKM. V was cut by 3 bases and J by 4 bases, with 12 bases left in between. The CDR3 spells CASSFDGKIYGYTF. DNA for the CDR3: TGTGCCAGCAGTTTTGATGGCAAAATCTATGGCTACACCTTC.